The text below deals with one T cell receptor beta chain. What antigen it recognizes has not been identified. Nothing much larger sits one base from this clone, and base qualities are not available. The data belong to a study of blood T cells in healthy people across ages (dated by TCRdb to about 2015). Study-wide context: In model experiments, template switching captured roughly one uniquely barcoded TCR beta cDNA molecule for every two T cells. Using deep sequencing normalized with unique cDNA molecular identifiers, the study measured how TCR beta repertoire diversity changes with age. The donors were divided into four age groups: young (average around 16 years), middle-aged (around 41), aged (about 61) and long-lived (roughly 82). The study analyzed two additional independent replicas of 1 million unique cDNA reads from the same blood draw for two donors, one aged 18 to 30 and one aged 80 or older.

Here is what the overall study found, with its caveats: Observed TCR beta diversity per million T cells fell roughly linearly with age, and a significant reduction was already apparent by age approximately 41. Estimates of total diversity based on one million sequenced T cells were considered lower bounds and underestimates. The CMV infection status of donors was not known, potentially confounding age-related changes in expanded clonotypes. Compared with the aged group, more naive CD4+ T cells, fewer expanded clones and increased TCR diversity were shown by the long-lived group, suggesting age selection. Observed TCR beta diversity correlated strongly with the percentage of naive T cells measured by flow cytometry. Because profiling used bulk unsorted PBMCs, naive and antigen-experienced compartments could not be compared conclusively.

Based on the germline V gene, the CDR1 and CDR2 sequences are SGHRS and YFSETQ. Inclusive of the bounding cysteine and phenylalanine, the CDR3 is 16 residues long. Just the 48-base CDR3 DNA is kept, in frame starting at base 1. At the junction V is shortened by 2 bases and J by 5 bases; bases outside the gene matches: 10. Systemically healthy Caucasian individuals from Russia, 39 in total and aged roughly 6 to 95 years, were included as donors. Ten milliliters of peripheral blood were collected from each donor into EDTA-treated Vacutainer tubes. Ficoll-Paque density-gradient centrifugation was used to isolate PBMCs, with at least 6.5 million per sample. Total RNA, at least 5 micrograms per sample, was extracted from PBMCs with Trizol reagent. The percentages of naive CD45RAhigh/CD27high T cells were determined by flow cytometry on a PBMC aliquot from every donor. The library was made by 5' RACE. The data were produced on an Illumina HiSeq 2500. A second PCR of about 6 to 11 cycles was run with a J-beta primer mix and a sample-barcoded 5' primer. Each TCR beta cDNA molecule received a unique molecular identifier from a template-switch 5' adaptor carrying 12 random nucleotides. Each sample yielded at least 3 million CDR3-containing paired-end reads. First-strand cDNA was synthesized from all RNA with the Mint cDNA synthesis kit, primed by a TRBC-specific oligonucleotide. After uracil-DNA glycosylase treatment, a first 18-cycle PCR used universal primers M1SS and BC2_uni_R on all cDNA. In the original analysis: Normalization of each sample was performed by random selection of 1 million high-quality reads, each carrying a distinct molecular identifier. Reads sharing molecular identifiers were discarded rather than binned into consensus sequences. MiTCR, run with a Q25 quality threshold and the strictest error-elimination algorithm, handled CDR3 identification, clonotype clustering and error correction. A nonparametric unseen species model using Euler transformation provided a lower-bound estimate of total TCR beta diversity. TCRdb redid the processing of the public reads, applying fastp at Q25 and MiXCR, and retained in-frame beta chains. Here each entry gathers all rows of one CDR3 protein and keeps the most common genes and DNA. In this record, the V and J calls reflect TCRdb's handling and not the investigators' own analysis. The sample yields over 450,000 distinct CDR3 sequences; 20% to 30% were counted once. Under 9% of the sample belongs to the ten largest clones.

These data also formed part of another study, on T cells of mothers and their children. The second paper states: Nine systemically healthy Caucasian individuals served as donors, namely three mothers together with their six children. cDNA synthesis consumed the entire amount of extracted RNA, loaded at approximately 1.5 ug RNA in each 15 ul reaction. In the second PCR, sample barcodes and 2-4 random nucleotides were introduced via the M1S primer. Over 9.5 million TCR beta CDR3 reads were obtained for each mother, and millions of reads were obtained for each child. Thymic selection shapes the output of TCR recombination in a similar way in related and unrelated pairs, and inherited differences have a minor effect. Normalized repertoire overlap was always slightly but never significantly higher in related than unrelated mother-child pairs. No persistent microchimeric T cell clones were detected, at a sensitivity of roughly 100 clones per million clonotypes. The study used deep NGS to compare TCR beta repertoires of mothers and children, seeking features distinguishing related mother-child pairs from unrelated individuals. Mothers averaged roughly 40 +/- 4 years of age and children averaged about 10 +/- 4 years. After adapter ligation was performed with NEBNext reagents, the libraries were sequenced on an Illumina HiSeq 2000 with 100+100 nt paired-end reads. Mother and child libraries were prepared a month apart and sequenced in separate runs to prevent cross-contamination. Between roughly 500,000 and 2,100,000 distinct TCR beta clonotypes were identified per donor. Naive TCR beta clonotypes were estimated from low-frequency clonotypes matched to each donor's FACS-determined naive share, without sorting.

This sequence originates from a boy aged 10-17 years in good health. Input material: blood. The chain uses TRBV5-1 and TRBJ2-3; 8 bases in between match TRBD2. The CDR3 in this case is CASSFRTSPQGDTQYF. The nucleotide sequence is TGCGCCAGCAGCTTCCGGACTAGCCCGCAGGGAGATACGCAGTATTTT. The entire variable domain, with the stretches around the CDR3 drawn from the reference TRBV5-1 and TRBJ2-3 proteins, is KAGVTQTPRYLIKTRGQQVTLSCSPISGHRSVSWYQQTPGQGLQFLFEYFSETQRNKGNFPGRFSGRQFSNSRSEMNVSTLELGDSALYLCASSFRTSPQGDTQYFGPGTRLTVL.